This TCR beta chain was obtained from a study of OX40 agonist ivuxolimab in advanced cancers. For the study at large: The diagnoses of dose-escalation patients were hepatocellular carcinoma, melanoma, renal cell or head and neck cancer. Eligibility rules accepted prior anti-PD-1, anti-PD-L1 or anti-CTLA-4 therapy, and 30% to 40% had some.

Libraries were prepared by immunoSEQ multiplex PCR; TCRdb keeps only in-frame clonotypes and omits some of them. The table has about 35,000 clones, 84% seen once. Enrollment shut out patients with autoimmune disease history or systemic immunosuppression. V dropped 1 base and J dropped 1 base, with 14 bases sitting between them. CDR1 and CDR2 (germline): SGHAT, FQNNGV. The CDR3 sequence is 17 residues long. The chain couples TRBV11-2 to TRBJ2-1, with D tentatively TRBD2 (5 bases). The sequences come from CD4+ or CD8+ T cells sorted from blood, collected in a trial of the OX40 agonist ivuxolimab. This sequence was found in an adult with an advanced solid tumor such as melanoma, head and neck, liver or kidney cancer. CDR3: CASSLVFGGGSYNEQFF. DNA of the CDR3: TGTGCCAGCAGCTTAGTTTTTGGAGGTGGGTCCTACAATGAGCAGTTCTTC.